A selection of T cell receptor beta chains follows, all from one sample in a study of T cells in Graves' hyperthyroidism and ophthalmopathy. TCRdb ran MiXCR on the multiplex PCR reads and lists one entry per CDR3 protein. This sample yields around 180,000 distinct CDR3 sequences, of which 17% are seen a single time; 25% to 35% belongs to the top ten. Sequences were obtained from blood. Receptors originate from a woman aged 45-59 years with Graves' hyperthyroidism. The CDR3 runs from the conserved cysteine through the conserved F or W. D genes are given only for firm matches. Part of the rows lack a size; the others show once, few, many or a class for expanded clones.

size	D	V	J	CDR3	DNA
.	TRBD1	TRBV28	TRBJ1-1	CASSFPGTGNTEAFF	TGTGCCAGCAGTTTCCCCGGGACAGGGAACACTGAAGCTTTCTTT
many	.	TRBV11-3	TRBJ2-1	CASSPRTDEQFF	TGTGCCAGCAGCCCCCGGACTGATGAGCAGTTCTTC
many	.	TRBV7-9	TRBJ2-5	CASEQGAWETQYF	TGTGCCAGCGAGCAGGGTGCCTGGGAGACCCAGTACTTC
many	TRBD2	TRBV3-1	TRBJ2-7	CASSSHQTRLAGPYEQYF	TGTGCCAGCAGCTCCCACCAGACGAGACTAGCGGGCCCCTACGAGCAGTACTTC
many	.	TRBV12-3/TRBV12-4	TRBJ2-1	CASSLTRNEQFF	TGTGCCAGCAGTTTAACTAGGAATGAGCAGTTCTTC
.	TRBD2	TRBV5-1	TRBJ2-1	CASSLQLAGGYNEQFF	TGCGCCAGCAGCTTGCAGCTAGCGGGAGGGTACAATGAGCAGTTCTTC
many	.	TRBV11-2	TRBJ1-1	CASSFRGGMNTEAFF	TGTGCCAGCAGCTTTAGGGGGGGGATGAACACTGAAGCTTTCTTT
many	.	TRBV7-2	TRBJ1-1	CASSSQGGALNTEAFF	TGTGCCAGCAGCTCCCAGGGCGGGGCCCTGAACACTGAAGCTTTCTTT
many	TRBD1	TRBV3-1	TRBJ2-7	CASSLGQGIEQYF	TGTGCCAGCAGCCTGGGACAGGGAATCGAGCAGTACTTC
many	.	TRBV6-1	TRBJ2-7	CASSERRTSRTYEQYF	TGTGCCAGCAGTGAACGAAGGACGAGCAGAACCTACGAGCAGTACTTC
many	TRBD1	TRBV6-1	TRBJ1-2	CASSSGTGGNGYTF	TGTGCCAGCAGTTCCGGGACAGGGGGTAATGGCTACACCTTC
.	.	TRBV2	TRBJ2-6	CASRRGANVLTF	TGTGCCAGCAGGCGTGGGGCCAACGTCCTGACTTTC
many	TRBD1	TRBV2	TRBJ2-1	CASSGQGDNEQFF	TGTGCCAGCAGTGGACAGGGGGACAATGAGCAGTTCTTC
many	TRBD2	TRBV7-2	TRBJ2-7	CASSLGTSGEQYF	TGTGCCAGCAGCTTAGGAACTAGCGGCGAGCAGTACTTC
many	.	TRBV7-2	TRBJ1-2	CASSSTGIHGYTF	TGTGCCAGCAGTTCTACAGGGATTCATGGCTACACCTTC
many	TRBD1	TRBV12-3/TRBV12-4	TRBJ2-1	CASSFVGQGNNEQFF	TGTGCCAGCAGTTTTGTGGGACAGGGTAACAATGAGCAGTTCTTC
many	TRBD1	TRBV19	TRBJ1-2	CASSRQGLDGYTF	TGTGCCAGTAGCCGACAGGGGCTGGATGGCTACACCTTC
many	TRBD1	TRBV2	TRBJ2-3	CASIDRGNTQYF	TGTGCCAGCATTGACAGGGGCAATACGCAGTATTTT
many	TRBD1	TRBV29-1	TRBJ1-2	CSAGTGGGDGYTF	TGCAGCGCGGGTACAGGGGGCGGGGATGGCTACACCTTC
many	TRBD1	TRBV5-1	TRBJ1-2	CASSAGQTFGYTF	TGCGCCAGCAGCGCGGGACAGACTTTTGGCTACACCTTC
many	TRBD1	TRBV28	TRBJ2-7	CASSGRDRVSPEQYF	TGTGCCAGCAGTGGCCGGGACAGGGTCTCTCCCGAGCAGTACTTC
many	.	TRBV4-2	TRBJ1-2	CASSQEVAGEDLNYGYTF	TGTGCCAGCAGCCAAGAGGTGGCAGGGGAGGACTTGAACTATGGCTACACCTTC
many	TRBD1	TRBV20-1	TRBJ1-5	CSARPGTGLNQPQHF	TGCAGTGCTAGACCCGGGACAGGACTAAATCAGCCCCAGCATTTT
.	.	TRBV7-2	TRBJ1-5	CASSLGNSGQPQHF	TGTGCCAGCAGCTTAGGGAACTCGGGTCAGCCCCAGCATTTT
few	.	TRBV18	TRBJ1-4	CASSLLDSNEKLFF	TGTGCCAGCTCACTTCTGGACAGTAATGAAAAACTGTTTTTT
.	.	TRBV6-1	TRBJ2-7	CASTTNLNGGEQYF	TGTGCCAGCACCACCAACCTAAACGGGGGCGAGCAGTACTTC
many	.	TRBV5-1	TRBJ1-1	CASSSVVSPLEAFF	TGCGCCAGCAGCTCCGTGGTAAGCCCTCTTGAAGCTTTCTTT
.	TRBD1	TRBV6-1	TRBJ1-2	CASSRGTGVNGYTF	TGTGCCAGCAGTAGGGGGACAGGAGTGAATGGCTACACCTTC
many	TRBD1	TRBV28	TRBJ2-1	CASSLEQGAYNEQFF	TGTGCCAGCAGTTTAGAACAGGGGGCCTACAATGAGCAGTTCTTC
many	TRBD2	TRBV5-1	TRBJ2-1	CASSPTSGGPNEQFF	TGCGCCAGCAGCCCGACTAGCGGGGGCCCCAATGAGCAGTTCTTC
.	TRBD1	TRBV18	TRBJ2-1	CASSPLIPGQKNNEQFF	TGTGCCAGCTCACCCCTTATTCCGGGACAGAAAAACAATGAGCAGTTCTTC
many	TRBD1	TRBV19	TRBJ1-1	CASSTTGGAYTEAFF	TGTGCCAGTAGCACGACAGGGGGCGCTTACACTGAAGCTTTCTTT
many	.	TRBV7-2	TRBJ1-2	CASSYAGINYGYTF	TGTGCCAGCAGCTACGCCGGGATAAACTATGGCTACACCTTC
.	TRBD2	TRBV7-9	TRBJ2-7	CASSPGGASGGFSREQYF	TGTGCCAGCAGCCCAGGTGGGGCCAGCGGGGGTTTCTCCCGCGAGCAGTACTTC
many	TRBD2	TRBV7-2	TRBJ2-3	CASSLGPSAGGPDTQYF	TGTGCCAGCAGCTTAGGCCCCTCAGCGGGGGGGCCAGATACGCAGTATTTT
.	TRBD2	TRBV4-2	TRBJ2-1	CASSQEVTSGGASYNEQFF	TGTGCCAGCAGCCAAGAGGTCACTAGCGGGGGGGCATCCTACAATGAGCAGTTCTTC
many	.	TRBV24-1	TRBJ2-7	CATSRVGQGGTSHHGQYF	TGTGCCACCAGTCGTGTCGGACAGGGTGGGACTAGTCATCACGGGCAGTACTTC
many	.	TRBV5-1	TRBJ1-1	CASSLAGVPQTEAFF	TGCGCCAGCAGCTTGGCCGGTGTTCCCCAAACTGAAGCTTTCTTT
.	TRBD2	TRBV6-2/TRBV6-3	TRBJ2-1	CASSVGLGNSGHNEQFF	TGTGCCAGCAGCGTCGGACTAGGAAATAGTGGGCACAATGAGCAGTTCTTC
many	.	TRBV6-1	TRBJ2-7	CASVPPRGWYEQYF	TGTGCCAGCGTTCCCCCCAGGGGCTGGTACGAGCAGTACTTC
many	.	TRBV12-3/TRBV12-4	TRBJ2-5	CASSLTGAGETQYF	TGTGCCAGCAGTCTCACAGGGGCGGGGGAGACCCAGTACTTC
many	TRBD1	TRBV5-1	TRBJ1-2	CASSLTGQVEDTGYTF	TGCGCCAGCAGCTTGACGGGACAGGTCGAAGATACAGGCTACACCTTC
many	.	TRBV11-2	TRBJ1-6	CASSLVFTLGLNSPLHF	TGTGCCAGCAGCTTAGTTTTCACCTTGGGGCTTAATTCACCCCTCCACTTT
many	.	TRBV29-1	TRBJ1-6	CSARQDGRSPLHF	TGCAGCGCGAGACAGGATGGGAGGTCACCCCTCCACTTT
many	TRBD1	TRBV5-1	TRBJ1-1	CASSLRFGTGETEAFF	TGCGCCAGCAGCTTGAGATTTGGGACAGGGGAGACTGAAGCTTTCTTT
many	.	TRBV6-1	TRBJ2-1	CASRRGGYNEQFF	TGTGCCAGCCGGAGGGGGGGCTACAATGAGCAGTTCTTC
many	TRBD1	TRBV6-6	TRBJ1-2	CASSYSTLRQGDYGYTF	TGTGCCAGCAGTTACTCGACCCTTCGACAGGGGGACTATGGCTACACCTTC
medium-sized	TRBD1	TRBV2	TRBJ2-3	CASSGGTASTDTQYF	TGTGCCAGCAGTGGGGGGACAGCCTCCACAGATACGCAGTATTTT